The rows below give T cell receptor beta chains drawn from one sample of a study of cytomegalovirus exposure and HLA in healthy donors. TCRdb's copy holds only in-frame clones and misses some; the assay was immunoSEQ multiplex PCR. The sample holds some 180,000 clones, approximately 80% seen once. Sequencing was performed on PBMCs. The receptor set was obtained from a female donor in good health and CMV-seronegative. The CDR3 runs from the conserved cysteine through the conserved F or W. A D gene is named only where the DNA matches it firmly. Clone size is not always given. Where it is, it says once, few, many or a class for expanded clones.

v_gene	abundance	j_gene	d_gene	CDR3aa	CDR3nt
TRBV2	-	TRBJ2-7	TRBD1	CASSEQGQGGYEQYF	TGTGCCAGCAGTGAACAGGGACAGGGAGGCTACGAGCAGTACTTC
TRBV5-4	-	TRBJ2-5	-	CASSLGGGGPETQYF	TGTGCCAGCAGCCTCGGAGGGGGGGGGCCTGAGACCCAGTACTTC
TRBV11-2	-	TRBJ1-2	TRBD1	CASSSIRTGGYDNYGYTF	TGTGCCAGCAGCTCTATCCGGACAGGGGGCTATGATAACTATGGCTACACCTTC
TRBV7-8	-	TRBJ1-2	-	CASARRRHPDRYTF	TGTGCCAGCGCCCGTAGACGACACCCCGACCGCTACACCTTC
TRBV30	-	TRBJ2-7	TRBD2	CAWSGAGTPYEQYF	TGTGCCTGGAGTGGAGCGGGGACTCCTTACGAGCAGTACTTC
TRBV7-2	once	TRBJ2-1	TRBD2	CASSLAWTSGRMLGQFF	TGTGCCAGCAGCTTAGCGTGGACTAGCGGGAGGATGCTAGGGCAGTTCTTC
TRBV6-6	-	TRBJ1-4	-	CASSPPGGLRLFF	TGTGCCAGCAGTCCCCCGGGGGGGTTACGGCTGTTTTTT
TRBV2	few	TRBJ2-7	TRBD2	CASYSGGAGEQYF	TGTGCCAGCTATAGCGGGGGGGCAGGGGAGCAGTACTTC
TRBV5-6	-	TRBJ2-7	-	CASSRDRGGYEQYF	TGTGCCAGCAGTAGGGACCGAGGGGGTTACGAGCAGTACTTC
TRBV27	-	TRBJ1-1	TRBD1	CASSPGGGWTEAFF	TGTGCCAGCAGTCCAGGGGGCGGTTGGACTGAAGCTTTCTTT
TRBV7-9	-	TRBJ1-2	TRBD1	CSSSLQGARGYTF	TGTTCCAGCAGCTTACAGGGGGCGAGGGGCTACACCTTC
TRBV27	few	TRBJ2-3	-	CASSPGDGPSTDTQYF	TGTGCCAGCAGTCCCGGAGACGGCCCTAGCACAGATACGCAGTATTTT
TRBV11-3	once	TRBJ1-2	-	CASSFLGANGYTF	TGTGCCAGCAGCTTTCTGGGGGCTAATGGCTACACCTTC
TRBV4-3	few	TRBJ2-3	-	CASSQDLRAEATDTQYF	TGCGCCAGCAGCCAAGATCTGCGAGCGGAGGCCACAGATACGCAGTATTTT
TRBV19	-	TRBJ1-4	TRBD1	CASSDRGTNEKLFF	TGTGCCAGTAGCGACAGGGGAACTAATGAAAAACTGTTTTTT
TRBV4-3	few	TRBJ2-1	TRBD2	CASSQDVGREANYNEQFF	TGCGCCAGCAGCCAAGATGTAGGACGGGAGGCCAACTACAATGAGCAGTTCTTC
TRBV6-6	-	TRBJ2-1	-	CASSYTGSAYNEQFF	TGTGCCAGCAGTTACACAGGGTCAGCCTACAATGAGCAGTTCTTC
TRBV11-2	-	TRBJ2-3	TRBD2	CASSLASGSYVTSTDTQYF	TGTGCCAGCAGCTTAGCAAGCGGGAGCTACGTAACTAGCACAGATACGCAGTATTTT
TRBV2	-	TRBJ2-1	-	CASSMNRWSGEQFF	TGTGCCAGCAGTATGAACAGATGGTCAGGGGAGCAGTTCTTC
TRBV30	-	TRBJ2-2	-	CAWSVTRGSGELFF	TGTGCCTGGAGTGTTACGAGAGGTTCCGGGGAGCTGTTTTTT
TRBV28	-	TRBJ1-5	TRBD1	CASSLRTGYQPQHF	TGTGCCAGCAGCCTTAGGACAGGGTATCAGCCCCAGCATTTT